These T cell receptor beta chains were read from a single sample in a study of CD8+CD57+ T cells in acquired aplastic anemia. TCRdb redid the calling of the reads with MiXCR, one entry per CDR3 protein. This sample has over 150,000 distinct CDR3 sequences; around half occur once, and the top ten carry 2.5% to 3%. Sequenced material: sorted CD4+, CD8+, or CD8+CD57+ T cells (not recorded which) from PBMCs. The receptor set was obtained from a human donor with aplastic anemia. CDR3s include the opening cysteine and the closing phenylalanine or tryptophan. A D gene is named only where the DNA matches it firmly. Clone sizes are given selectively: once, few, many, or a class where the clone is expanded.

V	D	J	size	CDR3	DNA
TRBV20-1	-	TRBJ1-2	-	CSASPQGLHGYTF	TGCAGTGCTAGCCCCCAGGGGCTTCATGGCTACACCTTC
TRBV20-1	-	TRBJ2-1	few	CSAVLMGTGYNERFF	TGCAGTGCTGTTTTAATGGGTACAGGGTACAATGAGCGGTTCTTC
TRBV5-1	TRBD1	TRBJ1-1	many	CASSRETGRNTEAFF	TGCGCCAGCAGCAGAGAGACAGGGAGGAACACTGAAGCTTTCTTT
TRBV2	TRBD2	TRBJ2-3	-	CASSRSGASTDTQYF	TGTGCCAGCAGTCGTAGCGGGGCAAGCACAGATACGCAGTATTTT
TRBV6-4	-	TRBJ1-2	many	CASRAQLGVANGYTF	TGTGCCAGCAGGGCCCAACTGGGGGTCGCGAACGGCTACACCTTC
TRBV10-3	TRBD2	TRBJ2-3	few	CASSPRQRGKDTQYF	TGTGCCAGCAGTCCCCGCCAGCGGGGGAAAGATACGCAGTATTTT
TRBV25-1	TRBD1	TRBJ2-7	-	CASSDGQGRYEQYF	TGTGCCAGCAGTGACGGACAGGGTCGCTACGAGCAGTACTTC
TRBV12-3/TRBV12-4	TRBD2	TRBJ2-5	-	CASRLSGGEGTQYF	TGTGCCAGCAGGCTTAGCGGGGGAGAAGGGACCCAGTACTTC
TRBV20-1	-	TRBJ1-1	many	CSAGSSGAMNTEAFF	TGCAGTGCTGGGAGCTCAGGGGCGATGAACACTGAAGCTTTCTTT
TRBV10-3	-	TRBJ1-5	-	CAISESGRGSNQPQHF	TGTGCCATCAGTGAGTCGGGGCGGGGAAGCAATCAGCCCCAGCATTTT
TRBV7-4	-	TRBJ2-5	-	CASSQVVGSQETQYF	TGTGCCAGCAGCCAAGTAGTAGGAAGCCAAGAGACCCAGTACTTC
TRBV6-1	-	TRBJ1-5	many	CASSFGRNQPQHF	TGTGCCAGCAGCTTCGGACGGAATCAGCCCCAGCATTTT
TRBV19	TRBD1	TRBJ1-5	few	CASSATGFSGQPQHF	TGTGCCAGTAGTGCGACAGGGTTCTCGGGTCAGCCCCAGCATTTT
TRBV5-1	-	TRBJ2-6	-	CASSVGTSSGANVLTF	TGCGCCAGCAGCGTCGGGACCTCATCGGGGGCCAACGTCCTGACTTTC
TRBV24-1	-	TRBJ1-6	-	CATSDFAWPNSPLHF	TGTGCCACCAGTGATTTCGCCTGGCCCAATTCACCCCTCCACTTT
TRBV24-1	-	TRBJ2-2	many	CATSPTSYANTGELFF	TGTGCCACCAGTCCGACAAGTTACGCGAACACCGGGGAGCTGTTTTTT
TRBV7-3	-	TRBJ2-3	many	CASRGGTGGDTQYF	TGTGCCAGCAGAGGGGGGACTGGGGGAGATACGCAGTATTTT
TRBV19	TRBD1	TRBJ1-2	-	CASSYATGGVYGYTF	TGTGCCAGTAGTTATGCGACAGGGGGCGTCTATGGCTACACCTTC
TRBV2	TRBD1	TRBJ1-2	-	CARATGNYGYTF	TGTGCCAGAGCGACAGGGAACTATGGCTACACCTTC
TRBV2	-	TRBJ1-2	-	CASRSGTGYGYTF	TGTGCCAGCAGGTCCGGGACTGGCTATGGCTACACCTTC
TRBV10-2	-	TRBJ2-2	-	CASTWTTNTGELFF	TGTGCCAGCACCTGGACTACTAACACCGGGGAGCTGTTTTTT
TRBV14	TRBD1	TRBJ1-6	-	CASSGQAGSSYNSPLHF	TGTGCCAGCAGCGGACAGGCCGGGAGCTCCTATAATTCACCCCTCCACTTT
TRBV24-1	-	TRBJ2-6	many	CATSDWEKASGANVLTF	TGTGCCACCAGTGATTGGGAGAAGGCCTCTGGGGCCAACGTCCTGACTTTC
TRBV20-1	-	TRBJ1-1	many	CSAPPRDTEAFF	TGCAGTGCCCCCCCGCGGGACACTGAAGCTTTCTTT
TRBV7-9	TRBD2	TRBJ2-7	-	CASSPPGLAGNEQYF	TGTGCCAGCAGCCCCCCGGGACTAGCGGGAAACGAGCAGTACTTC
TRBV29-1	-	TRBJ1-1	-	CSARGGLNTEAFF	TGCAGCGCGAGGGGGGGCCTGAACACTGAAGCTTTCTTT
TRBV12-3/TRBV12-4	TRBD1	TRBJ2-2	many	CASKKRQGAGELFF	TGTGCCAGCAAGAAAAGACAGGGGGCCGGGGAGCTGTTTTTT
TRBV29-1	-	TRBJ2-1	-	CSARGPDDEQFF	TGCAGCGCTAGGGGCCCAGATGATGAGCAGTTCTTC
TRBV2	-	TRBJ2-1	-	CASRADTLGNQFF	TGTGCCAGCAGGGCCGACACGCTCGGTAATCAGTTCTTC
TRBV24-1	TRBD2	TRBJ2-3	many	CATSDRSGSTDTQYF	TGTGCCACCAGTGACCGTAGCGGGAGCACAGATACGCAGTATTTT
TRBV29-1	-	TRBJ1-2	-	CSVEGPGYGYTF	TGCAGCGTTGAAGGCCCGGGATATGGCTACACCTTC
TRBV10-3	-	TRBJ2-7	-	CAIRRTGEAYEQYF	TGTGCCATCAGGAGGACGGGGGAGGCCTACGAGCAGTACTTC
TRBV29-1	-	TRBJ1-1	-	CSAGDKQEAFF	TGCAGCGCCGGGGACAAGCAAGAAGCTTTCTTT
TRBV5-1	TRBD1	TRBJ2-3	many	CASKPGTGGPDTQYF	TGCGCCAGCAAACCCGGGACAGGGGGCCCAGATACGCAGTATTTT
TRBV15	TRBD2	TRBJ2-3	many	CATSKRSASGVADTQYF	TGTGCCACCAGCAAGAGATCTGCTAGCGGAGTGGCAGATACGCAGTATTTT
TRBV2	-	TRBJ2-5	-	CASSVLGLDPETQYF	TGTGCCAGCAGTGTCCTGGGACTGGACCCCGAGACCCAGTACTTC
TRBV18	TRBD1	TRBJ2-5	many	CASSSRTGGVEETQYF	TGTGCCAGCTCAAGTAGGACAGGGGGCGTCGAAGAGACCCAGTACTTC
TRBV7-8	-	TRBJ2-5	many	CASSPLTGQETQYF	TGTGCCAGCAGCCCGTTGACAGGCCAAGAGACCCAGTACTTC
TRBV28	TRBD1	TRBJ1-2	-	CASWSQGAYGYAF	TGTGCCAGCTGGTCACAGGGGGCCTATGGCTACGCCTTC
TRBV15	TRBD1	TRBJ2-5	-	CATSRLGQGAEKETQYF	TGTGCCACCAGCAGACTTGGACAGGGGGCGGAAAAGGAGACCCAGTACTTC
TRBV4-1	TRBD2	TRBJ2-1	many	CASSQEGSGRRQFF	TGCGCCAGCAGCCAGGAGGGCAGCGGGAGGCGGCAGTTCTTC
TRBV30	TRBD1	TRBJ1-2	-	CAWRSRDRGYGGYTF	TGTGCCTGGAGGTCCCGGGACAGGGGTTACGGCGGCTACACCTTC